These 6 T cell receptor beta chains came from one sample sequenced in a study of untreated major depressive disorder (dated by TCRdb to 2016 to 2019). The library was obtained by the immunoSEQ multiplex PCR assay. Entries here come from immuneACCESS through TCRdb and include only in-frame sequences with V and J called. Some clones fail to appear in such tables; in the studies checked, an unresolved V gene covers under half of the shortfall, and the cause of the remainder is unknown. The sample table records approximately 20,000 clones; over 75% of these occur just once. 0.82% of the sample is in the top ten clones. The specimen was CD4+ T cells from PBMCs. The origin of the receptors is a woman aged 25-40 years in good health.

The chain uses TRBV15 and TRBJ2-5; no definite D call. Trimming pared 1 base from V and 4 bases from J, leaving 4 bases between. There are 12 residues in the CDR3. In germline, CDR1 is LNHNV, CDR2 YYDKDF (reference sequence). The CDR3 loop reads CATSRVVETQYF. The CDR3 region has the DNA TGTGCCACCAGCAGAGTGGTAGAGACCCAGTACTTC.

The chain couples TRBV5-1 to TRBJ2-3; TRBD2 aligns across 8 bases. The germline V gene encodes CDR1 SGHRS and CDR2 YFSETQ. J was trimmed by 4 bases and V by 4 bases; bases with no gene match: 8. The CDR3 is made up of 15 amino acids. This CDR3 reads CASSARTSPPDTQYF. The CDR3 coding sequence is TGCGCCAGCAGCGCGCGGACTAGCCCCCCAGATACGCAGTATTTT.

The chain employs TRBV6-8 and TRBJ2-7; D is possibly TRBD1 or TRBD2 (6 bases each). The CDR3 runs 15 residues. CDR1 and CDR2 (germline): MNHGY, SAAAGT. Between the trimmed V and J ends, which lost 6 bases and 5 bases, there was a span of 20 bases. CDR3: CASRGQQWGVHEQYF. The CDR3 coding sequence is TGTGCCAGCAGGGGACAACAATGGGGGGTCCACGAGCAGTACTTC.

V and J are TRBV6-1 and TRBJ1-1, with TRBD1 identical over 7 bases. The CDR3 is 11 residues long. V lost 7 bases to trimming and J lost 8 bases; unmatched junction nucleotides: 4. Germline V gives CDR1 MNHNS, CDR2 SASEGT. The CDR3 loop reads CASTRQGEAFF. The DNA for the CDR3 is TGTGCCAGCACCCGACAGGGAGAAGCTTTCTTT.

The J gene is TRBJ1-1, the V gene TRBV7-8; D not resolved. Germline CDR1 and CDR2: SGHVS and FQNEAQ. V was trimmed by 4 bases and J by 0 bases, leaving 21 bases between them. This CDR3 comprises 18 residues. Written as DNA, the CDR3 is TGTGCCAGCAGCTCCCCCTTCGTTCGGGGAGGCATGAACACTGAAGCTTTCTTT. It is translated as CASSSPFVRGGMNTEAFF. The full variable domain, its missing parts supplied by reference TRBV7-8 and TRBJ1-1, is GAGVSQSPRYKVAKRGQDVALRCDPISGHVSLFWYQQALGQGPEFLTYFQNEAQLDKSGLPSDRFFAERPEGSVSTLKIQRTQQEDSAVYLCASSSPFVRGGMNTEAFFGQGTRLTVV.

This chain joins TRBV4-2 and TRBJ2-7; D remains ambiguous. CDR1 and CDR2 from the germline V gene are LGHNA and YNFKEQ. The V gene lost 5 bases and the J gene lost 3 bases, with 11 bases spanning the gap. CDR3 length equals 13 residues. The CDR3, as DNA: TGTGCCAGCAGCGACCCCTCAGTCTACGAGCAGTACTTC. This translates into CASSDPSVYEQYF.